A selection of T cell receptor beta chains follows, all from one sample in a study of blood T cell repertoires in COVID-19. Repertoires were generated with immunoSEQ multiplex PCR, while TCRdb's copy carries only in-frame clones and drops some. This table has about 78,000 clones, 90% appearing once. Sequencing was performed on peripheral blood. The receptors here all came from a woman older than 75 with active or convalescent COVID-19. Both conserved end residues are part of each CDR3. The D gene is left open where the match is weak. Some rows mark clone size as missing; the rest say once, few, many or name a class of expanded clone.

V	size	J	D	DNA	CDR3
TRBV7-6	.	TRBJ1-2	TRBD1	TGTGCCAGCAGCTTAGGGGTGGGACAGGGGTCTAACTATGGCTACACCTTC	CASSLGVGQGSNYGYTF
TRBV7-3	.	TRBJ2-5	.	TGTGCCAGCAGCACTGACCCAACGGGGACCCAGTACTTC	CASSTDPTGTQYF
TRBV15	.	TRBJ2-1	TRBD2	TGTGCCACCAGCAGAGATCAAAGCGGGAGGCTGATTTACAATGAGCAGTTCTTC	CATSRDQSGRLIYNEQFF
TRBV10-3	.	TRBJ2-1	TRBD2	TGTGCCATTAGACTAGCAAATGAGCAGTTCTTC	CAIRLANEQFF
TRBV5-8	.	TRBJ1-5	TRBD1	TGTGCCAGCAGCAGAGACAGGGTTTATAGCAATCAGCCCCAGCATTTT	CASSRDRVYSNQPQHF
TRBV24-1	.	TRBJ2-2	TRBD2	TGTGCCACCAGGCGGGGGGACGACACCGGGGAGCTGTTTTTT	CATRRGDDTGELFF
TRBV18	.	TRBJ2-7	.	TGTGCCAGCTCACCTATAGGCGGTTACGAGCAGTACTTC	CASSPIGGYEQYF
TRBV6-5	.	TRBJ2-7	TRBD1	TGTGCCAGCAGTACGGGACAGATCTCCTACGAGCAGTACTTC	CASSTGQISYEQYF
TRBV7-2	.	TRBJ2-3	.	TGTGCCAGCAGCTTTATCTCACGGGGGTTAAGCACAGATACGCAGTATTTT	CASSFISRGLSTDTQYF
TRBV6-1	.	TRBJ1-2	TRBD1	TGTGCCAGCAGTGACCAGACAGGGACTAACTATGGCTACACCTTC	CASSDQTGTNYGYTF
TRBV30	.	TRBJ2-3	.	TGTGCCTGGAGTTATGCGGGAAGTCGCACAGATACGCAGTATTTT	CAWSYAGSRTDTQYF
TRBV19	once	TRBJ2-1	.	TGTGCCAGTAGTTTAACTAGCCTCCTCTACAATGAGCAGTTCTTC	CASSLTSLLYNEQFF
TRBV12-5	.	TRBJ1-1	.	TGTGCTAGTGGTTTGGGGGGCGCAGGGAACACTGAAGCTTTCTTT	CASGLGGAGNTEAFF
TRBV7-9	.	TRBJ1-1	.	TGTGCCAGCAGCCCCGGTTTGGAGGGTAAGAACACTGAAGCTTTCTTT	CASSPGLEGKNTEAFF
TRBV7-2	.	TRBJ1-5	.	TGTGCCAGCAGCTTATTAGGGGAGGGTCAGCCCCAGCATTTT	CASSLLGEGQPQHF
TRBV3-1/TRBV3-2	.	TRBJ1-1	.	TGTGCCAGCAGCCAAGCTTGGGAGGGTGACACTGAAGCTTTCTTT	CASSQAWEGDTEAFF
TRBV18	.	TRBJ2-3	.	TGTGCCAGCTCACGGGAGTTAGGCACAGATACGCAGTATTTT	CASSRELGTDTQYF
TRBV10-3	.	TRBJ1-5	TRBD1	TGTGCCATCAGTGACCCGAACAGGGGAAGTCAGCCCCAGCATTTT	CAISDPNRGSQPQHF
TRBV5-1	.	TRBJ2-5	.	TGCGCCAGCAGCTTGAGCCCGGGACAAGAGACCCAGTACTTC	CASSLSPGQETQYF
TRBV28	once	TRBJ1-5	TRBD1	TGTGCCAGCACCCCTTCTCGGACAGGGGATCTGTCCCAGCATTTT	CASTPSRTGDLSQHF
TRBV7-2	.	TRBJ2-1	TRBD1	TGTGCCAGCAGCCAAGGGACAGGGGGCTTTCAGTTCTTC	CASSQGTGGFQFF
TRBV11-2	.	TRBJ2-5	TRBD2	TGTGCCAGCAGCCTCCGTACTAGCGCCCAAGAGACCCAGTACTTC	CASSLRTSAQETQYF
TRBV4-3	.	TRBJ2-1	TRBD2	TGCGCCAGCAGCCAAGACGGGACTAGCGGGACCTACAATGAGCAGTTCTTC	CASSQDGTSGTYNEQFF
TRBV2	few	TRBJ2-7	.	TGTGCCAGCAGGAGGGGGGGTACCATCTCCTACGAGCAGTACTTC	CASRRGGTISYEQYF